This T cell receptor (delta chain) was identified in a study of delta chains in infants with herpesvirus infections. Reverse transcription of PBMC RNA used primers specific for the gamma and delta chains. TCRdb processed the RT-PCR reads again with the CATT caller. This table holds approximately 1,400 delta-chain clones, 25% to 35% found once. General study points: The public Vdelta1 clonotype appeared in 4 of 18 CMV-infected infants. Caveat: small sample size and no race- or environment-matched controls.

The V segment lost 0 bases and the J segment 2 bases; nucleotides outside the gene matches: 14. There are 20 residues in the CDR3. Germline lookup yields CDR1 TSWWSYY and CDR2 QGS. As regards this clone: The antigen is unknown.

The clonotype originates from a human donor who was a Ugandan infant, either HIV-exposed or HIV-unexposed (not recorded which). V usage is TRDV1 and J usage is TRDJ1; 11 bases map to TRDD3. Sequences were derived from peripheral blood, sampled at time point 1 of longitudinal follow-up. The CDR3 DNA is TGTGCTCTTGGGGAACTGGGACTTTCTGGGGGATACAACCGGACCGATAAACTCATCTTT. This encodes CALGELGLSGGYNRTDKLIF.